Reported below is one TCR beta chain. Measured with immunoSEQ multiplex PCR; TCRdb has only the in-frame clones, and not every one. The sample records about 79,000 clones, 90% to 95% being singletons. These data come from a study of technical replicates of blood from four donors. V was shortened by 1 base and J by 9 bases, with 13 bases between the two germline ends. Germline V lookup: CDR1 SNHLY, CDR2 FYNNEI. The length of the CDR3 is 15 residues. The sequencing sample was made of T cells isolated from PBMCs. V gene TRBV2 combines with J gene TRBJ1-6; D gene uncertain. The origin of this receptor is a human donor in good health. CDR3: CASSEDRLGGSPLHF. DNA for the CDR3: TGTGCCAGCAGTGAAGACCGCTTGGGAGGTTCACCCCTCCACTTT.